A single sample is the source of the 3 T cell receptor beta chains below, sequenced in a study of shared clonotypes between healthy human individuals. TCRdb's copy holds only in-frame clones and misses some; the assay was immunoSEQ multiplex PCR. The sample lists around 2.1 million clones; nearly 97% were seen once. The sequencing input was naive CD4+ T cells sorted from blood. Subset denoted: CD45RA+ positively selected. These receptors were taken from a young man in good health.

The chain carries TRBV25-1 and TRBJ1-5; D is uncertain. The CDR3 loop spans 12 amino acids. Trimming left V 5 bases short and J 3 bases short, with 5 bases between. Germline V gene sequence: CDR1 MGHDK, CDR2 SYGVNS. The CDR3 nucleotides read TGTGCCAGCAGTCTCAACAATCAGCCCCAGCATTTT. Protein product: CASSLNNQPQHF.

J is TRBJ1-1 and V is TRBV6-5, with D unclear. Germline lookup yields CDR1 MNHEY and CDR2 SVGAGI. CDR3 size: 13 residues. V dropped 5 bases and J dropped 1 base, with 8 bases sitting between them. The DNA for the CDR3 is TGTGCCAGCAGTAAACACAAGAACACTGAAGCTTTCTTT. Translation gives CASSKHKNTEAFF.

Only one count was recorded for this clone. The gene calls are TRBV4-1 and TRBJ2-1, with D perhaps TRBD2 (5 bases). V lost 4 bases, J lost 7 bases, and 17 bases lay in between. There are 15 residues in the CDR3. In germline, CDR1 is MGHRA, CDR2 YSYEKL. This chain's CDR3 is CASSPLTGNRNEQFF. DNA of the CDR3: TGCGCCAGCAGCCCTCTCACGGGAAATCGAAATGAGCAGTTCTTC.